This is a list of T cell receptor beta chains from one sample in a study of monozygotic twins with inflammatory bowel disease. TCRdb derives one entry per CDR3 protein from the 5' RACE reads, leaving out DNA. The repertoire table contains fewer than 400,000 distinct CDR3 sequences. Sequencing was performed on blood. The receptors were gathered from a human donor with ulcerative colitis or Crohn's disease, or a healthy co-twin of an affected twin (not recorded which). Each CDR3 is given with its conserved first and last residue.

j_call	v_call	cdr3_aa
TRBJ1-4	TRBV2	CASSENRGGEKLFF
TRBJ2-5	TRBV5-1	CASSSGTGIQTQYF
TRBJ1-4	TRBV20-1	CSATGQVPNEKLFF
TRBJ2-5	TRBV5-1	CASSPTGSLETQYF
TRBJ2-1	TRBV27	CASRTLWGLYNEQFF
TRBJ2-7	TRBV28	CASSLQGGTYEQYF
TRBJ1-4	TRBV7-9	CASSLAGTAPEKLFF
TRBJ2-1	TRBV5-1	CASSVGQNNEQFF
TRBJ1-5	TRBV4-2	CASSQSTRYSNQPQHF
TRBJ2-2	TRBV18	CASSPINRENTGELFF
TRBJ2-2	TRBV4-2	CASSQDTLAGGTGELFF
TRBJ1-1	TRBV29-1	CSGRDTGGHAGTEAFF
TRBJ1-5	TRBV4-2	CASSHPKDYSNQPQHF
TRBJ1-6	TRBV5-1	CASSLTGGGNSPLHF
TRBJ1-5	TRBV12-3/TRBV12-4	CASSPGQYSNQPQHF
TRBJ1-2	TRBV20-1	CSAPKNQGRGYTF
TRBJ1-2	TRBV4-3	CASSQDLWGFDGYTF
TRBJ1-1	TRBV6-1	CASSHHRGGNTEAFF
TRBJ2-3	TRBV7-2	CASSPGLARDTQYF
TRBJ2-3	TRBV5-4	CASSEGRRSTDTQYF
TRBJ2-7	TRBV10-2	CASRDIIYEQYF
TRBJ2-5	TRBV20-1	CSAKKSSGGVGKTQYF
TRBJ1-1	TRBV12-3/TRBV12-4	CASRPTPGGPTFF
TRBJ2-5	TRBV19	CASMPRANQETQYF
TRBJ1-1	TRBV28	CASSPDRGETEAFF
TRBJ1-1	TRBV21-1	CASSTPRTGEAFF
TRBJ2-7	TRBV6-2/TRBV6-3	CASSSIPGLGGYEQYF
TRBJ1-4	TRBV18	CASSPGTPYGTNEKLFF
TRBJ2-5	TRBV4-3	CASSQTGYRETQYF
TRBJ2-7	TRBV6-5	CASSPRPHEQYF
TRBJ2-1	TRBV20-1	CSAGDSLAVGRNEQFF
TRBJ2-7	TRBV10-2	CASSEWTSGAFSYEQYF
TRBJ1-2	TRBV7-3	CASSLTGTQGFNYGYTF
TRBJ2-7	TRBV15	CATSRGSSWEQYF
TRBJ2-1	TRBV6-2/TRBV6-3	CASKRTSNEQFF
TRBJ2-6	TRBV19	CASLTGSGANVLTF
TRBJ1-3	TRBV30	CAWSRTGTANTIYF
TRBJ1-6	TRBV2	CASNEYLGNSPLHF
TRBJ1-1	TRBV5-4	CASSLGGVEAFF
TRBJ2-1	TRBV20-1	CSAPNPHSQSPEKFF
TRBJ2-1	TRBV7-8	CASSLGTVSYNEQFF
TRBJ2-7	TRBV7-2	CASSPSGGPTYEQYF
TRBJ2-3	TRBV20-1	CSAHLSWGTDTQYF
TRBJ1-2	TRBV18	CASSPGMQGIGYTF
TRBJ2-7	TRBV29-1	CSVEVSSYEQYF
TRBJ2-1	TRBV6-1	CASRTSGIYNEQFF
TRBJ2-7	TRBV5-4	CASSAGLTHEQYF
TRBJ2-2	TRBV20-1	CSASDRGPTGELFF
TRBJ1-5	TRBV7-2	CASSSNPRQGGNQPQHF
TRBJ2-1	TRBV7-3	CASSARQTGRNEQFF
TRBJ1-2	TRBV12-3/TRBV12-4	CATGQGFGYTF